This T cell receptor beta chain was recovered during a study of blood T cells in healthy people across ages. Germline V gene sequence: CDR1 ENHRY, CDR2 SYGVKD. V shed 4 bases, J shed 5 bases, and the junction held 7 bases outside the gene matches. The length of the CDR3 is 14 residues. Together with a sample-barcoded 5' primer, a J-beta primer mix was included in a second PCR lasting about 6 to 11 cycles. TCRdb passed the 5' RACE reads through MiXCR, listing each CDR3 protein once. Of approximately 1,000,000 distinct CDR3 sequences in the sample, more than 35% were seen once. Findings and limits, study-wide: The unknown donor CMV status may have confounded expanded clonotype changes.

This clonotype was counted between two and nine times. Its antigen is currently unknown. Healthy Russian Caucasian donors spanned ages about 6 to 90 years. Sequenced material: blood. This TCR derives from a woman aged 55 to 70 in good health. This chain connects TRBV10-3 to TRBJ2-7, with 8 bases aligning to TRBD1. The CDR3 nucleotides are TGTGCCATCAGTGTGGGAGACAGGGGAAACGAGCAGTACTTC. Translating gives CAISVGDRGNEQYF.